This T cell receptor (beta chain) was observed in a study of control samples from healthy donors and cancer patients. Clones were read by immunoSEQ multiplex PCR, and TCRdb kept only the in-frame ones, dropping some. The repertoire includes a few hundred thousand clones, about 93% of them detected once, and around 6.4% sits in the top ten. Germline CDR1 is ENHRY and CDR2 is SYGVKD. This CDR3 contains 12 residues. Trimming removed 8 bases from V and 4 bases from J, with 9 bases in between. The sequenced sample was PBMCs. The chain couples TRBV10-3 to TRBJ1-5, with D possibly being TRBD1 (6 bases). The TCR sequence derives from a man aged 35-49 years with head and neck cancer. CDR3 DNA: TGTGCCATCGGACAGAAGAATCAGCCCCAGCATTTT. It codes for CAIGQKNQPQHF.